The rows below give T cell receptor beta chains drawn from one sample of a study of Graves' ophthalmopathy and Graves' hyperthyroidism. TCRdb called the multiplex PCR reads again in MiXCR, with one record for every CDR3 protein. The sample includes 620,000 or so distinct CDR3 sequences, roughly 20% seen only once; the top ten take approximately 7.7%. Sequenced material: peripheral blood. All receptors derive from a woman under 30 with stable Graves' hyperthyroidism. Some clones in this sample may be carry-over from other donors' samples. Both conserved end residues are part of each CDR3. The D gene is left open where the match is weak. Only some rows state a clone size, as once, few, many or a class for expanded clones.

CDR3	DNA	size	D	J	V
CASSSWTISDTEAFF	TGTGCCAGCAGTTCCTGGACAATCTCGGACACTGAAGCTTTCTTT	-	-	TRBJ1-1	TRBV28
CASSSDRGANTEAFF	TGTGCCAGCAGTTCCGACAGGGGGGCGAACACTGAAGCTTTCTTT	many	TRBD1	TRBJ1-1	TRBV27
CASRYTGEALKAFF	TGTGCCAGCAGATACACGGGCGAGGCGCTGAAAGCTTTCTTT	-	-	TRBJ1-1	TRBV6-2/TRBV6-3
CSASRSGETQYF	TGCAGTGCTAGCCGGAGCGGAGAGACCCAGTACTTC	many	-	TRBJ2-5	TRBV20-1
CASSLAPGGVGTTYGYTF	TGTGCCAGCAGCTTAGCGCCTGGAGGTGTTGGGACCACCTATGGCTACACCTTC	many	-	TRBJ1-2	TRBV11-1
CASSSRQFPYEQYF	TGTGCCAGCAGTTCCAGACAGTTTCCCTACGAGCAGTACTTC	-	-	TRBJ2-7	TRBV28
CATSDPHNMAFYGYTF	TGTGCCACCAGTGATCCTCACAACATGGCCTTCTATGGCTACACCTTC	-	-	TRBJ1-2	TRBV24-1
CSAMHGNYGYTF	TGCAGTGCTATGCACGGGAACTATGGCTACACCTTC	many	-	TRBJ1-2	TRBV20-1
CATSRDRAGRQPQHF	TGTGCCACCAGCAGAGATCGGGCGGGCCGTCAGCCCCAGCATTTT	-	-	TRBJ1-5	TRBV15
CASSPHYEADYGYTF	TGTGCCAGCAGTCCACACTATGAGGCGGACTATGGCTACACCTTC	few	-	TRBJ1-2	TRBV12-3/TRBV12-4
CASSTQGSGELFF	TGTGCCAGCAGCACACAGGGGTCCGGGGAGCTGTTTTTT	-	TRBD1	TRBJ2-2	TRBV9
CASSVSGRWETQYF	TGTGCCAGCAGCGTTAGCGGGAGGTGGGAGACCCAGTACTTC	many	TRBD2	TRBJ2-5	TRBV7-2
CASKDSKYEQYF	TGTGCCAGTAAAGACAGCAAGTACGAGCAGTACTTC	few	-	TRBJ2-7	TRBV19
CASSQTRTAFEQYF	TGTGCCAGCAGCCAAACCCGGACCGCCTTTGAGCAGTACTTC	once	-	TRBJ2-7	TRBV3-1
CASTRRGGYTF	TGTGCCAGCACCCGCAGGGGTGGCTACACCTTC	-	-	TRBJ1-2	TRBV12-3/TRBV12-4
CASKTGRSTDTQYF	TGTGCCAGCAAAACAGGTCGAAGCACAGATACGCAGTATTTT	many	-	TRBJ2-3	TRBV6-4
CASSLNSNTEAFF	TGTGCCAGCAGCCTCAACAGCAACACTGAAGCTTTCTTT	many	-	TRBJ1-1	TRBV18
CASRRQNTGELFF	TGTGCCAGCAGGAGACAGAACACCGGGGAGCTGTTTTTT	many	-	TRBJ2-2	TRBV12-3/TRBV12-4
CASLTAPNTEAFF	TGTGCCAGTCTGACAGCTCCCAACACTGAAGCTTTCTTT	many	-	TRBJ1-1	TRBV6-1
CATGEGTEAFF	TGTGCCACCGGGGAGGGGACTGAAGCTTTCTTT	many	-	TRBJ1-1	TRBV27
CASGSTGHQPQHF	TGTGCTAGTGGTTCGACAGGGCATCAGCCCCAGCATTTT	few	TRBD1	TRBJ1-5	TRBV12-5
CSASLPGQFNYGYTF	TGCAGTGCTAGCCTCCCGGGACAGTTTAACTATGGCTACACCTTC	-	TRBD1	TRBJ1-2	TRBV20-1
CSDNSANYGYTF	TGCAGTGATAACAGCGCTAACTATGGCTACACCTTC	many	-	TRBJ1-2	TRBV20-1
CATSRDRHRANEQYF	TGTGCCACCAGCAGAGATCGGCACAGGGCGAACGAGCAGTACTTC	few	-	TRBJ2-7	TRBV15
CASSYRGQRNTEAFF	TGTGCCAGCAGTTACCGAGGACAGAGGAACACTGAAGCTTTCTTT	-	-	TRBJ1-1	TRBV6-2/TRBV6-3
CASSVVVGSEAFF	TGTGCCAGCAGCGTAGTGGTGGGGTCTGAAGCTTTCTTT	-	-	TRBJ1-1	TRBV9
CASRGTGRPYGYTF	TGTGCCAGCAGAGGAACAGGGAGGCCCTATGGCTACACCTTC	many	-	TRBJ1-2	TRBV6-1
CASSQESPGRGSPLHF	TGCGCCAGCAGCCAAGAATCGCCAGGGAGAGGATCACCCCTCCACTTT	many	-	TRBJ1-6	TRBV4-1
CASSLEGSFYEQYF	TGTGCCAGCAGTTTAGAAGGCAGCTTCTACGAGCAGTACTTC	many	-	TRBJ2-7	TRBV27
CSVEPYSGNTIYF	TGCAGCGTTGAACCCTATTCTGGAAACACCATATATTTT	many	-	TRBJ1-3	TRBV29-1
CASGSEGGAYEQYF	TGTGCTAGTGGTTCCGAGGGGGGGGCCTACGAGCAGTACTTC	-	-	TRBJ2-7	TRBV12-5
CASSETGGFNQPQHF	TGTGCCAGCAGTGAAACAGGGGGCTTCAATCAGCCCCAGCATTTT	-	TRBD1	TRBJ1-5	TRBV2
CASSLMPAGTVGYTF	TGTGCCAGCAGTCTTATGCCTGCAGGGACGGTCGGCTACACCTTC	many	-	TRBJ1-2	TRBV27
CASSPRAGEGYTF	TGTGCCAGCTCACCAAGGGCAGGGGAAGGCTACACCTTC	few	-	TRBJ1-2	TRBV18
CASSPGTEGETQYF	TGTGCCAGCAGCCCCGGGACTGAAGGAGAGACCCAGTACTTC	many	-	TRBJ2-5	TRBV7-2
CASSEAADSGYTF	TGTGCCAGCAGTGAAGCGGCGGACAGTGGCTACACCTTC	once	-	TRBJ1-2	TRBV6-1
CASNLIAGTGDPSNYGYTF	TGTGCCAGCAACCTCATAGCCGGGACAGGGGACCCCTCTAACTATGGCTACACCTTC	-	TRBD1	TRBJ1-2	TRBV6-2/TRBV6-3
CASSTSTSGRTYEQYF	TGTGCCAGCAGTACATCGACTAGCGGGAGGACCTACGAGCAGTACTTC	few	TRBD2	TRBJ2-7	TRBV6-5
CASSRGRYSGNTIYF	TGTGCCAGCAGCCGTGGACGGTACTCTGGAAACACCATATATTTT	-	-	TRBJ1-3	TRBV12-3/TRBV12-4
CASKRASYGYTF	TGTGCCAGCAAGAGAGCGAGTTATGGCTACACCTTC	-	-	TRBJ1-2	TRBV2
CASRGTGGEVDTEAFF	TGTGCCAGCAGGGGGACAGGGGGCGAGGTGGACACTGAAGCTTTCTTT	few	TRBD1	TRBJ1-1	TRBV28
CASSLQGQGPQHF	TGTGCCAGCAGTTTACAGGGCCAGGGGCCCCAGCATTTT	many	-	TRBJ1-5	TRBV27
CASYLGGRSNSPLHF	TGTGCCAGTTACCTCGGGGGACGGAGCAATTCACCCCTCCACTTT	many	-	TRBJ1-6	TRBV6-1